This T cell receptor (beta chain) was documented in a study of cytomegalovirus exposure and HLA in healthy donors. Concerning this clone: Its target is unknown.

The PCR employed 60 Vbeta primers together with 13 Jbeta primers. Sequencing used immunoSEQ multiplex PCR; TCRdb keeps in-frame clones, though not all of them. The sample consists of 25,000 to 40,000 clones, 40% to 50% of them appearing once. Study results and caveats: Presence/absence results assume similar sequencing depth per donor, which may not hold. For cytomegalovirus status, the classifier reportedly gave diagnoses with high specificity and sensitivity.

The CDR3 length is 14 residues. Trimming cost V 3 bases and J 1 base, with 9 bases left between them. Germline V lookup: CDR1 MNHEY, CDR2 SMNVEV (reference sequence). V and J are TRBV27 and TRBJ1-1; D gene unclear. This clonotype was obtained from a woman in her forties or fifties in good health and CMV-seronegative. The sequenced sample consisted of PBMCs. The CDR3 loop is CASSFSVKNTEAFF. The CDR3 coding sequence is TGTGCCAGCAGTTTTTCCGTAAAGAACACTGAAGCTTTCTTT.